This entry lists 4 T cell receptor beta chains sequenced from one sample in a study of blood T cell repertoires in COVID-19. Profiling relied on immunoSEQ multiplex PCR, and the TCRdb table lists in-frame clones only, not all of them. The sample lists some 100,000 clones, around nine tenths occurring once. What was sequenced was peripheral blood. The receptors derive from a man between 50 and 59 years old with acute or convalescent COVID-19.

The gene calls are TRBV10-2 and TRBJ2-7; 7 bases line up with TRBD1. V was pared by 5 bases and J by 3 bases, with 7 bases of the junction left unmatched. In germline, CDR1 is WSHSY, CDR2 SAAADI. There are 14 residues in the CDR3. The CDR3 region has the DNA TGCGCCAGCAGTCGGGACAGACTTAACTACGAGCAGTACTTC. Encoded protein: CASSRDRLNYEQYF.

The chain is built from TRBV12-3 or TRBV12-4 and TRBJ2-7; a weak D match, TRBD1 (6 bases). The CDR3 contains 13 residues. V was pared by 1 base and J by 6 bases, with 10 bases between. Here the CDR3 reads CASSLGRGAEQYF. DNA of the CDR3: TGTGCCAGCAGTTTAGGCAGGGGAGCCGAGCAGTACTTC.

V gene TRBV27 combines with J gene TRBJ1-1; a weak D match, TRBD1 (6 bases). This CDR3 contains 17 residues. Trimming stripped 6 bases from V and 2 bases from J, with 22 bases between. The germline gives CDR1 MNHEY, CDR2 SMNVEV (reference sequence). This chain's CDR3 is CASSHNTGQGGNTEAFF. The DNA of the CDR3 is TGTGCCAGCAGCCATAACACAGGGCAAGGCGGAAACACTGAAGCTTTCTTT.

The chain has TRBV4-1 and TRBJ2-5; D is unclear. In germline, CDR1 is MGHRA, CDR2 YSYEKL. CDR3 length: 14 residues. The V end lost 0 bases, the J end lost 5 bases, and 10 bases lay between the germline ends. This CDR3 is CASSQENKWETQYF. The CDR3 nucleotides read TGCGCCAGCAGCCAAGAAAACAAGTGGGAGACCCAGTACTTC.